This T cell receptor (beta chain) was captured by sequencing in a study of cytomegalovirus exposure and HLA in healthy donors. Whole-study context: Out of 150 million to 200 million T cells, an earlier analysis found roughly 110 million unique TCR beta sequences in total.

The PCR contained 60 Vbeta and 13 Jbeta primers. The protocol was immunoSEQ multiplex PCR, while the TCRdb copy is restricted to in-frame clones and leaves out a portion. The sample contains under 150,000 clones, roughly 84% of which appear only once. As regards this clone: Antigen: not known.

The study, taken as a whole, reports: Available immune exposure information was restricted to CMV serostatus only. Specificity for CMV antigens was confirmed in vitro for a few of the CMV-associated chains.

The donors were healthy bone marrow donors. Germline CDR1 reads LNHDA; CDR2 reads SQIVND (reference sequence). The CDR3 has 15 residues. Trimming shortened V by 1 base and J by 7 bases, and 14 bases separated the two germline ends. The chain links TRBV19 to TRBJ1-5; no clear D gene. The clonotype comes from a girl aged 2-10 years in good health and CMV-seronegative. Sequenced input: PBMCs. The CDR3 protein is CASSIVQGRGQPQHF. CDR3 bases: TGTGCCAGTAGTATAGTTCAAGGGCGGGGACAGCCCCAGCATTTT.